This entry lists 3 T cell receptor beta chains sequenced from one sample in a study of blood T cells in healthy people across ages. A second roughly 6 to 11 cycle PCR used barcoded and J-beta primers. One entry per CDR3 protein results from TCRdb running MiXCR on the 5' RACE reads. The repertoire includes about 1.6 million distinct CDR3 sequences, about 31% of them detected once, and around 11% sits in the top ten. Sequenced sample: blood. Source of these receptors: a woman younger than 45 in good health.

The chain couples TRBV20-1 to TRBJ2-7, with no clear D. Trimming stripped 5 bases from V and 7 bases from J, with 21 bases between. This CDR3 has 14 amino acids. CDR1 is DFQATT, CDR2 SNEGSKA, per germline (reference sequence). The CDR3 reads CSARLDPSQTEQYF. The CDR3 DNA is TGCAGTGCTCGCCTGGATCCATCTCAGACGGAGCAGTACTTC.

This clonotype was seen only a few times. The rearrangement uses TRBV7-3 and TRBJ2-1; no reliable D call. This CDR3 is built from 14 residues. Germline CDR1 SGHTA, CDR2 FQGTGA. The V and J ends lost 6 bases and 9 bases respectively, with 18 bases between them. The CDR3 is CASRSDPGLAEQFF. The DNA for the CDR3 is TGTGCCAGCAGATCGGACCCGGGTTTGGCTGAGCAGTTCTTC.

The rearrangement uses TRBV20-1 and TRBJ1-4, with no clear D. Germline CDR1 and CDR2: DFQATT and SNEGSKA (reference sequence). This CDR3 has 11 residues. V dropped 7 bases and J dropped 3 bases, with 6 bases sitting between them. Here the CDR3 reads CSDRPNEKLFF. DNA for the CDR3: TGCAGTGACAGACCTAATGAAAAACTGTTTTTT.